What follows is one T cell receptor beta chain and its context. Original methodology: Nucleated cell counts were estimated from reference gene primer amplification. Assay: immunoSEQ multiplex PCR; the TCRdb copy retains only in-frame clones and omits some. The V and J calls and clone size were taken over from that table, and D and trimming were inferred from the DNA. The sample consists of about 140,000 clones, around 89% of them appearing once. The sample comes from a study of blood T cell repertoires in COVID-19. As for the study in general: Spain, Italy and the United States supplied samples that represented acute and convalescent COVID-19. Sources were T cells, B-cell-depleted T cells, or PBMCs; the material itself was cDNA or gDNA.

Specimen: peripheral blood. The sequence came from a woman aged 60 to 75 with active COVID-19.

CDR3 coding DNA: TGTGCCAGCAGCTTAGATGGCGGCCCCTACAATGAGCAGTTCTTC. As protein: CASSLDGGPYNEQFF. The chain carries TRBV7-3 and TRBJ2-1; D not certain. Trimming stripped 2 bases from V and 2 bases from J, with 10 bases between. CDR3 size: 15 residues. Germline CDR1 and CDR2: SGHTA and FQGTGA.